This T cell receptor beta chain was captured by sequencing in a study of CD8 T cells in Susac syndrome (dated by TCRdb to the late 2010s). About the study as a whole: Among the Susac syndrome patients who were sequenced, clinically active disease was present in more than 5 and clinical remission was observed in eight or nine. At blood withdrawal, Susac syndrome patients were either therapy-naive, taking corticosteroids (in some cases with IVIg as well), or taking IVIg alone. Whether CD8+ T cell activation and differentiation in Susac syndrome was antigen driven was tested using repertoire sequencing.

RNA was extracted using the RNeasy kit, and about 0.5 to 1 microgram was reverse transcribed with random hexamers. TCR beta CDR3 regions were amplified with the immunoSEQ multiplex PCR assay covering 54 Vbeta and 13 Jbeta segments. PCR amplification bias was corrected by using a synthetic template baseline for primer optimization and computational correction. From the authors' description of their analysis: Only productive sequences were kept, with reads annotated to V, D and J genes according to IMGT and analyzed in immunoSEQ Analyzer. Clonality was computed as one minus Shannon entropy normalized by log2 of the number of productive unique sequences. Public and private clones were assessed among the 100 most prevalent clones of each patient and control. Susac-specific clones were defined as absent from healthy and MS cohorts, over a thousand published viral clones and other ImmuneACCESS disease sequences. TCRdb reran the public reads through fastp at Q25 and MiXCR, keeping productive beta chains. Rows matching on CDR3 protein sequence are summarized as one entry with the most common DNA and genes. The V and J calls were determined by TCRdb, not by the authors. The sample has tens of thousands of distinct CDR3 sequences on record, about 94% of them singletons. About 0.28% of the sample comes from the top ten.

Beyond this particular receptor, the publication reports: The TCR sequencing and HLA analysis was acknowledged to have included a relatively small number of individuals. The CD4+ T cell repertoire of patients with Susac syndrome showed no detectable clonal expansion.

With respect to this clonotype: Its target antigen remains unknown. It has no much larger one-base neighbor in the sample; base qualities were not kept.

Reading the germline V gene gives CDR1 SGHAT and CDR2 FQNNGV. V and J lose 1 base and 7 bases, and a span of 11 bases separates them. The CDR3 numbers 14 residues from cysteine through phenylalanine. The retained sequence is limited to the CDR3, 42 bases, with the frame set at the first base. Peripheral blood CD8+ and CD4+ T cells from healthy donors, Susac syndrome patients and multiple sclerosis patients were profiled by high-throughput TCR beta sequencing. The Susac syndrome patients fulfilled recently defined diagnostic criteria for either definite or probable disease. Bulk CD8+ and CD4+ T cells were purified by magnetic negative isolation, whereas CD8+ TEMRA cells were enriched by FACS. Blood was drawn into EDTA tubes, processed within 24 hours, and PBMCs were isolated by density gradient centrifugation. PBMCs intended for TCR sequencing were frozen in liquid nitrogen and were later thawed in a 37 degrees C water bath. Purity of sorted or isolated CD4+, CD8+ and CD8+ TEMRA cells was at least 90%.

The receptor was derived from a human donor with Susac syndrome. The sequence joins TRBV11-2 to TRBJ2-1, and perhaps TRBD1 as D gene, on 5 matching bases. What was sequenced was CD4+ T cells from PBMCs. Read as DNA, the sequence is TGTGCCAGCAGCTTAGGCGCGGACATTAATGAGCAGTTCTTC. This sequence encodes CASSLGADINEQFF.